These 9 T cell receptor beta chains were sequenced from one sample in a study of cytomegalovirus exposure and HLA in healthy donors. PCR employed 60 Vbeta and 13 Jbeta primers. Clones were read by immunoSEQ multiplex PCR, and TCRdb kept only the in-frame ones, dropping some. Of approximately 59,000 clones detected, 60% to 80% appear once; the ten largest clones hold approximately 2.6%. Sequenced input: PBMCs. The receptors here all came from a man between 25 and 39 years old in good health and CMV-seronegative.

The V call is TRBV7-2, the J call TRBJ1-1; D is unclear. The V gene's germline CDR1 is SGHTA and CDR2 FQGNSA. V lost 4 bases, J lost 7 bases, and 10 bases lay in between. The CDR3 spans 12 residues. For the CDR3, the DNA is TGTGCCAGCAGCTCGAGGATGGGTGAAGCTTTCTTT. Translated, it gives CASSSRMGEAFF.

J is TRBJ2-7 and V is TRBV5-8; tentatively, D is TRBD1 (5 bases). V shed 1 base and J shed 2 bases, with 19 bases lying between them. This CDR3 has 17 amino acids. Germline-derived CDR1 and CDR2 are SGHTS and YDEGEE. In DNA, the CDR3 is TGTGCCAGCAGCTTGTTTTGGCAGGGAAATACGGCCTACGAGCAGTACTTC. Its protein is CASSLFWQGNTAYEQYF.

V is TRBV7-2 and J is TRBJ1-2; 7 bases agree with TRBD1. Germline trimming cut 0 bases from V and 2 bases from J; bases unmatched to any gene: 9. CDR3 length: 17 residues. Germline CDR1 reads SGHTA; CDR2 reads FQGNSA. The CDR3 reads CASSLADLDRRNYGYTF. The CDR3 DNA follows: TGTGCCAGCAGCTTAGCGGACCTGGACAGGAGGAACTATGGCTACACCTTC.

The chain uses TRBV9 and TRBJ2-7; maybe TRBD2 (6 bases). Trimming removed 0 bases from V and 7 bases from J, with 17 bases in between. The CDR3 consists of 15 residues. In germline, CDR1 is SGDLS, CDR2 YYNGEE. The CDR3 region is CASSVDGSDRREQYF. The CDR3 DNA reads TGTGCCAGCAGCGTAGACGGGAGCGATAGACGAGAGCAGTACTTC.

This clone has more than one count but fewer than ten. This rearrangement joins TRBV7-2 to TRBJ2-5; 16 bases fit TRBD2. V dropped 4 bases and J dropped 5; count of bases not matched to a gene: 13. The CDR3 consists of 19 residues. Germline CDR1 is SGHTA and CDR2 is FQGNSA. CDR3 nucleotides: TGTGCCAGCAGCTCATCCCGAGGGACTAGCGGGGGGGCGTGGGAGACCCAGTACTTC. Amino acids: CASSSSRGTSGGAWETQYF.

The chain links TRBV7-6 to TRBJ2-2; 13 bases agree with TRBD2. Germline CDR1 is SGHVS and CDR2 is FNYEAQ. This CDR3 has 18 residues. J was trimmed by 0 bases and V by 3 bases; bases with no gene match: 4. CDR3 loop: CASSFGLAGASNTGELFF. Written as DNA, the CDR3 is TGTGCCAGCAGCTTCGGACTAGCGGGGGCCTCGAACACCGGGGAGCTGTTTTTT.

This sequence joins TRBV7-7 and TRBJ2-5; 13 bases line up with TRBD2. The V and J ends lost 6 bases and 5 bases, in that order; junction bases with no gene match: 6. CDR3 length: 15 amino acids. Germline values: CDR1 SSHAT, CDR2 FNYEAQ (reference sequence). The CDR3 DNA follows: TGTGCCAGCAGTCCGACTAGCGGGGGGCGGGAGACCCAGTACTTC. It codes for CASSPTSGGRETQYF.

This chain links TRBV7-6 with TRBJ1-2; D gene uncertain. V dropped 5 bases and J dropped 0 bases, with 10 bases sitting between them. This CDR3 contains 14 residues. Per germline, CDR1 SGHVS and CDR2 FNYEAQ. The CDR3 spells CASSHYNANYGYTF. CDR3 DNA: TGTGCCAGCAGCCATTACAACGCTAACTATGGCTACACCTTC.

This sequence joins TRBV29-1 and TRBJ1-1; 8 nucleotides align to TRBD1. CDR1 and CDR2 (germline): SQVTM, ANQGSEA. The CDR3 extends over 17 amino acids. V was pared by 3 bases and J by 0 bases, with 12 bases of the junction left unmatched. The CDR3 is CSVDGPDRAGVNTEAFF. CDR3 nucleotides: TGCAGCGTTGACGGCCCGGACAGGGCCGGGGTGAACACTGAAGCTTTCTTT.